A selection of T cell receptor beta chains follows, all from one sample in a study of patients and donors after allogeneic stem cell transplantation. Each CDR3 protein gets one entry after TCRdb re-called the RT-PCR reads with MiXCR. The sample holds approximately 88,000 distinct CDR3 sequences, about 5% seen once. The specimen was blood, either unsorted or a sorted T cell fraction (not recorded which). These receptors were taken from a human donor who was either an allogeneic HSCT recipient or a stem cell or donor lymphocyte infusion donor (not recorded which). It is not recorded whose cells these are; they may come from a transplant donor. The CDR3 runs from the conserved cysteine through the conserved F or W. Fields, in order: J gene, V gene, clone size, D gene, CDR3 DNA, CDR3 protein. A D gene is named only where the DNA matches it firmly. Some rows have no size entry. The others give once, few or many, or a class for an expanded clone.

TRBJ2-7,TRBV12-3/TRBV12-4,many,-,TGTGCCAGCAGTTTGTTTGGGTACGAGCAGTACTTC,CASSLFGYEQYF
TRBJ2-7,TRBV27,many,TRBD1,TGTGCCAGCAGAAACCGGGACAGGGGTAACGAGCAGTACTTC,CASRNRDRGNEQYF
TRBJ2-2,TRBV20-1,many,-,TGCAGTGCTAGAAGGGGGGCTGAGGGGCTGTTTTTT,CSARRGAEGLFF
TRBJ2-5,TRBV3-1,many,-,TGTGCCAGCAGCCTCACTACTGGGGGAGAGACCCAGTACTTC,CASSLTTGGETQYF
TRBJ1-1,TRBV28,many,-,TGTGCCAGCAGCACTCACAATACAGGGAGGGGTGAAGCTTTCTTT,CASSTHNTGRGEAFF
TRBJ2-7,TRBV3-1,few,-,TGTGCCAGCAGCCAAGATTATTCCTACTGGGCCGGGGCGGGCTCCTACGAGCAGTACTTC,CASSQDYSYWAGAGSYEQYF
TRBJ2-7,TRBV18,few,TRBD2,TGTGCCAGCTCGCCTGGACTAGCGGCCCACGAGCAGTACTTC,CASSPGLAAHEQYF
TRBJ2-2,TRBV12-3/TRBV12-4,many,TRBD1,TGTGCCAGCAGCTCTGACAGGGGGTGGTTCGGCGGGGAGCTGTTTTTT,CASSSDRGWFGGELFF
TRBJ2-1,TRBV10-3,medium-sized,-,TGTGCCTCCAGAGAGGGGCCTAGTGAGCAGTTCTTC,CASREGPSEQFF
TRBJ1-5,TRBV20-1,many,TRBD1,TGCGGAGCCTCACAGGGGAATCAGCCCCAGCATTTT,CGASQGNQPQHF
TRBJ1-1,TRBV10-2,-,TRBD1,TGCGCCAGCAGTGAAACCCGGACAGGGCCGAACACTGAAGCTTTCTTT,CASSETRTGPNTEAFF
TRBJ2-2,TRBV20-1,medium-sized,-,TGCAGTGCTAGCGGGACCTTGAACACCGGGGAGCTGTTTTTT,CSASGTLNTGELFF
TRBJ1-1,TRBV12-3/TRBV12-4,many,-,TGTGCCAGCAGTTCCAAAGTCGGGGCAGCTGAAGCTTTCTTT,CASSSKVGAAEAFF
TRBJ2-3,TRBV3-1,many,-,TGTGCCAGCAGCCAAGCGGGGGCGACCCCTAGCACAGATACGCAGTATTTT,CASSQAGATPSTDTQYF
TRBJ2-2,TRBV9,-,-,TGTGCCAGCAGCGTAGGCAGGTTTGGGGGGCTGTTTTTT,CASSVGRFGGLFF
TRBJ1-5,TRBV28,many,-,TGTGCCAGCAGTGACATTTATAGCAATCAGCCCCAGCATTTT,CASSDIYSNQPQHF
TRBJ2-1,TRBV5-1,few,TRBD2,TGCGCCAGCAGCCTGGGACTAGCGGGAGGGAGTGAGCAGTTCTTC,CASSLGLAGGSEQFF
TRBJ2-7,TRBV12-3/TRBV12-4,-,-,TGTGCCAGCAGTCATGGGGAGGGGGTTAACTCCTACGAGCAGTACTTC,CASSHGEGVNSYEQYF
TRBJ2-3,TRBV7-8,many,-,TGTGCCAGCAGCACTAGGACTACCCTACAGACCGGTACGCAGTATTTT,CASSTRTTLQTGTQYF